This record covers a single T cell receptor beta chain. Both 60 Vbeta primers and 13 Jbeta primers went into the PCR. Only in-frame clones appear in the TCRdb table, and some are missing; sequencing was by immunoSEQ multiplex PCR. The sample carries 150,000 or so clones, about 80% recorded once. Per germline, CDR1 MDHEN and CDR2 SYDVKM. The CDR3 sequence is 17 residues long. V was pared by 1 base and J by 5 bases, with 11 bases of the junction left unmatched. This sample was included in a study of cytomegalovirus exposure and HLA in healthy donors. Sequencing was carried out using PBMCs. This rearrangement joins TRBV28 to TRBJ2-1; 7 positions agree with TRBD2. This receptor was taken from a woman aged 40 to 49 in good health and CMV-seronegative. The CDR3 DNA sequence: TGTGCCAGCAGTTTATTGCCCAGCGGGGAATACCACAATGAGCAGTTCTTC. It translates to CASSLLPSGEYHNEQFF.